The 29 T cell receptor beta chains given below trace back to one sample, sequenced in a study of a mutant IDH1 vaccine in newly diagnosed glioma. No antigens are known for them. TCRdb's table, derived via immunoSEQ multiplex PCR, lists solely in-frame clones and lacks some. The data contain roughly 68,000 clones, about 74% of them singletons. Described time point: week 35, safety follow-up. What each vaccine dose contained was 300 ug of mutant IDH1 20-mer peptide, accompanied by topical imiquimod. The sample consisted of PBMCs, taken from a glioma patient whose treatment included an IDH1 peptide vaccine. Receptor source: a man aged 50-59 years with glioma.

This clone was observed a few times. The chain has TRBV30 and TRBJ1-1; D uncertain. Germline assignment: CDR1 GTSNPN and CDR2 SVGIG (reference sequence). The V and J ends lost 2 bases and 0 bases respectively, with 4 bases between them. The length of the CDR3 is 12 residues. The CDR3 DNA is TGTGCCTGGAGTCCATTGAACACTGAAGCTTTCTTT. Residues: CAWSPLNTEAFF.

The genes are TRBV30 and TRBJ2-3, with 8 bases fitting TRBD2. This CDR3 spans 14 amino acids. The ends lost 4 bases at V and 4 bases at J; junction bases unmatched: 7. Per germline, CDR1 GTSNPN and CDR2 SVGIG (reference sequence). CDR3 amino acids: CAWTGGGLADTQYF. CDR3 nucleotides: TGTGCCTGGACGGGCGGGGGGTTGGCAGATACGCAGTATTTT.

This clone was picked up a small number of times. This sequence joins TRBV11-3 and TRBJ2-7; possibly TRBD2 for D (5 bases). CDR1 and CDR2 (germline): SGHNT, YENEEA. The CDR3 runs to 13 residues. V lost 5 bases, J lost 2 bases, and 10 bases lay in between. The CDR3: CASSPGVTYEQYF. DNA for the CDR3: TGTGCCAGCAGCCCCGGGGTGACCTACGAGCAGTACTTC.

The gene calls are TRBV27 and TRBJ1-1; no clear D gene. The germline V and J ends were trimmed by 5 bases and 1 base, with 11 bases remaining between them. The germline V gene has CDR1 MNHEY and CDR2 SMNVEV (reference sequence). This CDR3 has 14 residues. This CDR3 reads CASSRGNGNTEAFF. As DNA, the CDR3 is TGTGCCAGCAGTAGAGGGAACGGGAACACTGAAGCTTTCTTT.

The chain combines TRBV6-5 with TRBJ1-2, with 8 bases lining up with TRBD1. With 6 bases clipped from V and 4 bases from J, the junction kept 4 bases outside the gene matches. The CDR3 sequence is 13 residues long. Germline values: CDR1 MNHEY, CDR2 SVGAGI. The CDR3 DNA reads TGTGCCAGCAGCCTGGGACAGGCCTATGGCTACACCTTC. It yields the protein CASSLGQAYGYTF.

This clone has only one observation. The V call is TRBV27, the J call TRBJ2-1; 8 bases align to TRBD2. V was clipped by 4 bases and J by 10 bases; unmatched bases: 6. This CDR3 contains 13 residues. Germline CDR1 is MNHEY and CDR2 is SMNVEV (reference sequence). This CDR3 reads CASSSNSGGEQFF. The DNA of the CDR3 is TGTGCCAGCAGTTCCAACTCGGGGGGGGAGCAGTTCTTC.

V and J are TRBV4-1 and TRBJ1-5, with D unclear. V was pared by 4 bases and J by 0 bases, with 13 bases between. The germline gives CDR1 MGHRA, CDR2 YSYEKL. The CDR3 sequence is 16 residues long. This CDR3 reads CASSPTSGNSNQPQHF. The CDR3 DNA sequence: TGCGCCAGCAGCCCAACTTCGGGGAATAGCAATCAGCCCCAGCATTTT.

This sequence joins TRBV11-3 and TRBJ2-6, with D possibly matching TRBD2 (6 bases). The CDR3 is made up of 17 amino acids. V was pared by 1 base and J by 0 bases, with 10 bases between. Germline V CDR1 and CDR2: SGHNT, YENEEA. The CDR3: CASSLGREHSGANVLTF. CDR3 DNA: TGTGCCAGCAGCTTAGGGAGGGAACACTCTGGGGCCAACGTCCTGACTTTC.

The CDR3 nucleotides read TGTGCCAGTAGCTCAGGGGGACGGACTGAAGCTTTCTTT. It yields the protein CASSSGGRTEAFF. The chain links TRBV19 to TRBJ1-1; TRBD1 matches 7 bases. Trimming at V came to 6 bases and at J to 5 bases, leaving 6 bases not matched to a gene. The length of the CDR3 is 13 residues. Germline CDR1 reads LNHDA; CDR2 reads SQIVND (reference sequence).

The J gene is TRBJ1-4, the V gene TRBV6-5, with a tentative D call TRBD1 (6 bases). The CDR3 extends over 14 amino acids. Germline V gene sequence: CDR1 MNHEY, CDR2 SVGAGI. With 7 bases removed from V and 2 bases from J, the gap between germline ends came to 11 bases. The CDR3 coding sequence is TGTGCCAGCAAAAGGGGGGGTACTAATGAAAAACTGTTTTTT. It specifies CASKRGGTNEKLFF.

This clone occurred a few times. CDR3 residues: CASSVGGGNTEAFF. CDR3 DNA sequence: TGTGCCAGCAGTGTGGGAGGCGGGAACACTGAAGCTTTCTTT. The chain recombines TRBV2 with TRBJ1-1; D unclear. This CDR3 comprises 14 residues. V lost 4 bases and J 1 base, leaving 10 bases between the germline ends. Germline values: CDR1 SNHLY, CDR2 FYNNEI. The whole variable domain, filled in from reference TRBV2 and TRBJ1-1, reads EPEVTQTPSHQVTQMGQEVILRCVPISNHLYFYWYRQILGQKVEFLVSFYNNEISEKSEIFDDQFSVERPDGSNFTLKIRSTKLEDSAMYFCASSVGGGNTEAFFGQGTRLTVV.

V is TRBV19 and J is TRBJ2-5, with a possible D match to TRBD1 (6 bases). The V end lost 3 bases, the J end lost 4 bases, and 15 bases lay between the germline ends. CDR3 size: 15 residues. CDR1 is LNHDA and CDR2 is SQIVND in the germline V gene (reference sequence). The CDR3 nucleotides are TGTGCCAGTAGTATCTGGACTCAAGGGGGAGAGACCCAGTACTTC. Translating gives CASSIWTQGGETQYF.

The genes are TRBV30 and TRBJ2-7; no clear D. V was trimmed by 3 bases and J by 0 bases, leaving 9 bases between them. Germline V gene data show CDR1 as GTSNPN and CDR2 as SVGIG (reference sequence). The length of the CDR3 is 13 residues. As DNA, the CDR3 is TGTGCCTGGAGGGCCTGGGGCTCCTACGAGCAGTACTTC. It translates to CAWRAWGSYEQYF.

The J gene is TRBJ1-5, the V gene TRBV10-2; D is ambiguous. The CDR3 runs 13 residues. CDR1 is WSHSY and CDR2 is SAAADI in the germline V gene. Trimming pared 4 bases from V and 5 bases from J, leaving 9 bases between. CDR3 in DNA: TGCGCCAGCAGTGGTACAAGAGATCAGCCCCAGCATTTT. As protein: CASSGTRDQPQHF.

The chain combines TRBV29-1 with TRBJ1-1; D possibly corresponds to TRBD1 (5 bases). Germline values: CDR1 SQVTM, CDR2 ANQGSEA. CDR3 size: 14 residues. The V and J ends lost 4 bases and 3 bases respectively, with 15 bases between them. CDR3 sequence reads: CSVVPDGGDTEAFF. The CDR3 coding sequence is TGCAGCGTTGTCCCGGATGGAGGGGACACTGAAGCTTTCTTT.

The CDR3 reads CASSQDRDSRQGYTF. The CDR3 coding sequence is TGCGCCAGCAGCCAAGATCGGGACTCCAGGCAGGGCTACACCTTC. The chain employs TRBV4-1 and TRBJ1-2, with D maybe TRBD1 (5 bases). The V end lost 0 bases, the J end lost 8 bases, and 16 bases lay between the germline ends. CDR3 length: 15 residues. Germline CDR1 and CDR2: MGHRA and YSYEKL.

This chain connects TRBV19 to TRBJ1-4; the D gene is possibly TRBD1 (6 bases). The germline V gene has CDR1 LNHDA and CDR2 SQIVND (reference sequence). Trimming stripped 5 bases from V and 8 bases from J, with 12 bases between. CDR3 length: 13 amino acids. CDR3 protein: CASSLSRGEKLFF. DNA of the CDR3: TGTGCCAGTAGTTTATCCAGGGGAGAAAAACTGTTTTTT.

This clone has only one observation. This sequence joins TRBV13 and TRBJ2-5, with D perhaps TRBD2 (5 bases). Germline V gives CDR1 PRHDT, CDR2 FYEKMQ (reference sequence). Between the trimmed V and J ends, which lost 6 bases and 5 bases, there was a span of 16 bases. CDR3 length: 14 residues. The CDR3 DNA reads TGTGCCAGCAGTCCTGGACGGCGGGTTGAGACCCAGTACTTC. It encodes CASSPGRRVETQYF.

The V call is TRBV5-4, the J call TRBJ2-7; no clear D. This CDR3 has 11 amino acids. Germline CDR1 reads SGHNT; CDR2 reads YYREEE (reference sequence). Trimming took 0 bases from V and 7 from J, leaving 5 bases between them. CDR3 nucleotides: TGTGCCAGCAGCTTGGCCCAGGAGCAGTACTTC. Amino acids: CASSLAQEQYF.

The rearrangement joins TRBV2 to TRBJ2-2, with D possibly being TRBD2 (6 bases). Trimming left V 8 bases short and J 4 bases short, with 8 bases between. This CDR3 has 12 residues. Germline V gene data show CDR1 as SNHLY and CDR2 as FYNNEI. The chain's CDR3 is CASYGGTGELFF. CDR3 nucleotide sequence: TGTGCCAGCTACGGGGGCACCGGGGAGCTGTTTTTT.

V is TRBV7-9 and J is TRBJ2-1; TRBD2 might be the D (6 bases). Germline V lookup: CDR1 SEHNR, CDR2 FQNEAQ (reference sequence). There are 17 residues in the CDR3. V shed 5 bases and J shed 5 bases, with 22 bases lying between them. The CDR3 coding sequence is TGTGCCAGCAGCGATCCCCCTACCCCTAGCGAGGACAATGAGCAGTTCTTC. It encodes CASSDPPTPSEDNEQFF.

By its share, this clone is medium-sized. The same CDR3 also results from other DNA sequences found in this sample. The rearrangement joins TRBV10-3 to TRBJ1-4; 11 bases match TRBD1. CDR3 length equals 15 residues. Germline trimming cut 3 bases from V and 6 bases from J; bases unmatched to any gene: 3. Germline V gene data show CDR1 as ENHRY and CDR2 as SYGVKD. CDR3 sequence: CAISDPGQGDEKLFF. The CDR3 DNA reads as TGTGCCATCAGTGACCCGGGACAGGGGGATGAAAAACTGTTTTTT.

As DNA, the CDR3 is TGCGCCAGCAGCCGGACTAGCGGGGGTACGGATACGCAGTATTTT. Amino acid sequence: CASSRTSGGTDTQYF. The chain couples TRBV5-1 to TRBJ2-3, with TRBD2 matching over 13 bases. Germline V CDR1 and CDR2: SGHRS, YFSETQ. Unmatched junction bases numbered 5, after V lost 4 bases and J lost 6 bases. This CDR3 is built from 15 residues.

This clone was seen a handful of times. The J gene is TRBJ2-7, the V gene TRBV7-9, with a possible D match to TRBD1 (6 bases). V lost 3 bases, J lost 2 bases, and 11 bases lay in between. This CDR3 contains 14 residues. Per germline, CDR1 SEHNR and CDR2 FQNEAQ (reference sequence). The CDR3 DNA is TGTGCCAGCAGCTTCCCGGACAGAGCCTACGAGCAGTACTTC. This encodes CASSFPDRAYEQYF.

V usage is TRBV30 and J usage is TRBJ1-2; 11 bases line up with TRBD1. V shed 0 bases, J shed 6 bases, and the junction held 12 bases outside the gene matches. Germline V gene data show CDR1 as GTSNPN and CDR2 as SVGIG (reference sequence). CDR3 size: 17 residues. The CDR3 reads CAWSVGGTGGPRHGYTF. For the CDR3, the DNA is TGTGCCTGGAGTGTAGGAGGGACAGGGGGTCCAAGACATGGCTACACCTTC.

This chain uses TRBV6-5 with TRBJ1-1; 7 bases align to TRBD1. The CDR3 totals 13 residues. Trimming removed 7 bases from V and 5 bases from J; junction bases left unmatched: 7. Germline V CDR1 and CDR2: MNHEY, SVGAGI. CDR3 amino acids: CASTTGLGTEAFF. The DNA for the CDR3 is TGTGCCAGCACGACAGGGTTGGGGACTGAAGCTTTCTTT.

This clone has only a few counts. The chain links TRBV30 to TRBJ1-1, with 7 bases that match TRBD1. In germline, CDR1 is GTSNPN, CDR2 SVGIG (reference sequence). There are 13 residues in the CDR3. The V segment lost 3 bases and the J segment 1 base; nucleotides outside the gene matches: 2. Here the CDR3 reads CAWRDRRNTEAFF. CDR3 nucleotide sequence: TGTGCCTGGAGGGACAGGAGGAACACTGAAGCTTTCTTT.

The chain recombines TRBV4-1 with TRBJ2-1, with TRBD1 identical over 7 bases. Germline lookup yields CDR1 MGHRA and CDR2 YSYEKL. V lost 0 bases, J lost 3 bases, and 5 bases stayed unmatched. This CDR3 region has 16 residues. The CDR3 DNA reads TGCGCCAGCAGCCAAGATAACAGGGGTGACTACAATGAGCAGTTCTTC. Protein: CASSQDNRGDYNEQFF.

This chain connects TRBV4-1 to TRBJ2-5; D not resolved. CDR1 is MGHRA, CDR2 YSYEKL, per germline. CDR3 length: 14 amino acids. Trimming removed 4 bases at V and 0 bases at J, with 9 bases between. CDR3 sequence reads: CASSPTIHQETQYF. The CDR3 DNA reads as TGCGCCAGCAGCCCCACCATTCACCAAGAGACCCAGTACTTC.